These 10 T cell receptor beta chains originate from one sample sequenced in a study of beta chain features in type 1 diabetes. General observations from the study: Moderately but significantly shorter TCRB CDR3s were found in Type 1 diabetes patients in all four CD4+ subsets.

Every isolated RNA sample was fully reverse transcribed, so sequencing captured expressed TCRB transcripts. Method: immunoSEQ multiplex PCR; TCRdb's copy keeps in-frame clones and lacks some. The table shows about 650,000 clones, with 9.5% to 15% occurring only once. Antigen specificity for these receptors is unknown. Sequencing input: naive CD4+ T cells from blood. These receptors all come from a young man with type 1 diabetes.

The chain employs TRBV4-1 and TRBJ2-7; TRBD2 might be the D (5 bases). CDR1 MGHRA and CDR2 YSYEKL come from the germline V gene. There are 16 residues in the CDR3. V was cut by 0 bases and J by 2 bases, with 14 bases left in between. CDR3 residues: CASSQEGRGGTYEQYF. For the CDR3, the DNA is TGCGCCAGCAGCCAAGAAGGCCGCGGAGGTACCTACGAGCAGTACTTC.

In its sample, this clone was seen a few times. This chain links TRBV29-1 with TRBJ2-1; 7 bases fit TRBD1. CDR3 size: 14 residues. Trimming removed 8 bases from V and 5 bases from J; junction bases left unmatched: 12. Germline V gene lookup returns CDR1 SQVTM and CDR2 ANQGSEA. The CDR3 DNA reads as TGCAGCTCCGACAGGGCTCGGGGAGACAATGAGCAGTTCTTC. Protein: CSSDRARGDNEQFF.

A note on this clone: This specimen includes other DNA sequences encoding the same CDR3. CDR3 region: CSARSDYGYTF. Here the CDR3 DNA reads TGCAGTGCTAGATCGGACTATGGCTACACCTTC. The rearrangement joins TRBV20-1 to TRBJ1-2; D is unclear. The CDR3 runs 11 residues. Germline V gene data show CDR1 as DFQATT and CDR2 as SNEGSKA (reference sequence). The V gene lost 2 bases and the J gene lost 3 bases, with 4 bases spanning the gap.

This clone was picked up a small number of times. This chain connects TRBV19 to TRBJ1-4; no firm D call. V lost 3 bases, J lost 6 bases, and 11 bases lay in between. Germline CDR1 is LNHDA and CDR2 is SQIVND (reference sequence). CDR3 length equals 14 residues. As DNA, the CDR3 is TGTGCCAGTAGTATCAGGAGTTCCGATGAAAAACTGTTTTTT. It encodes CASSIRSSDEKLFF.

The rearrangement joins TRBV5-1 to TRBJ2-7; possibly TRBD1 for D (5 bases). The CDR3 sequence is 12 residues long. The germline gives CDR1 SGHRS, CDR2 YFSETQ. Trimming left V 3 bases short and J 7 bases short, with 11 bases between. The CDR3 reads CASSSQGEEQYF. In nucleotides, the CDR3 is TGCGCCAGCAGCTCCCAGGGTGAGGAGCAGTACTTC. The whole variable domain, remainder taken from reference TRBV5-1 and TRBJ2-7, is KAGVTQTPRYLIKTRGQQVTLSCSPISGHRSVSWYQQTPGQGLQFLFEYFSETQRNKGNFPGRFSGRQFSNSRSEMNVSTLELGDSALYLCASSSQGEEQYFGPGTRLTVT.

This clone was picked up a small number of times. J is TRBJ2-5 and V is TRBV7-9; D ambiguous. The CDR3 length is 12 residues. Trimming cost V 5 bases and J 5 bases, with 9 bases left between them. CDR1 is SEHNR and CDR2 is FQNEAQ in the germline V gene (reference sequence). CDR3 region: CASSRYLETQYF. DNA for the CDR3: TGTGCCAGCAGCCGATATTTGGAGACCCAGTACTTC.

This chain connects TRBV7-2 to TRBJ1-2; no definite D call. The CDR3 runs to 13 residues. Germline loops: CDR1 SGHTA, CDR2 FQGNSA. V was trimmed by 1 base and J by 0 bases, leaving 3 bases between them. The CDR3 protein is CASSLGANYGYTF. CDR3 in DNA: TGTGCCAGCAGCTTAGGTGCTAACTATGGCTACACCTTC.

This sequence joins TRBV4-1 and TRBJ2-3, with D perhaps TRBD1 (5 bases). CDR1 is MGHRA and CDR2 is YSYEKL in the germline V gene. This CDR3 is built from 15 residues. V was cut by 1 base and J by 6 bases, with 14 bases left in between. CDR3 in DNA: TGCGCCAGCAGCCAAGTACAGGATAATGCGGATACGCAGTATTTT. It specifies CASSQVQDNADTQYF.

The CDR3 region has the DNA TGTGCCAGTAGTATGGACAGGGGTTTCTATGGCTACACCTTC. Its translation: CASSMDRGFYGYTF. This chain connects TRBV19 to TRBJ1-2; TRBD1 aligns across 9 bases. This CDR3 spans 14 amino acids. V shed 3 bases, J shed 4 bases, and the junction held 3 bases outside the gene matches. Germline assignment: CDR1 LNHDA and CDR2 SQIVND (reference sequence).

This clone was counted a few times. The chain is built from TRBV7-6 and TRBJ2-7; D is possibly TRBD1 (5 bases). This CDR3 has 11 residues. Trimming shortened V by 11 bases and J by 8 bases, and 16 bases separated the two germline ends. The germline CDR1 and CDR2 sequences are SGHVS and FNYEAQ. CDR3 region: CAHDSGVQQYF. DNA of the CDR3: TGTGCCCACGACAGTGGAGTTCAGCAGTACTTC.